The rows below give T cell receptor beta chains drawn from one sample of a study of T cell responses to AZD1222 COVID-19 vaccine. TCRdb keeps only in-frame clones here, not all; method: immunoSEQ multiplex PCR. Of about 170,000 clones in the sample, roughly nine tenths were seen once. This sample comprised peripheral blood, obtained on day 0 of AZD1222 vaccination. The receptors originated from an adult in good health. The CDR3 runs from the conserved cysteine through the conserved F or W. D genes are given only for firm matches. Part of the rows lack a size; the others show once, few, many or a class for expanded clones.

clone_size	j_call	d_call	v_call	cdr3_aa	cdr3_nt
few	TRBJ2-1	NA	TRBV7-3	CASSPPSEDEQFF	TGTGCCAGCAGCCCGCCCAGTGAAGATGAGCAGTTCTTC
once	TRBJ2-1	TRBD2	TRBV29-1	CSVGLAGWDEQFF	TGCAGCGTTGGGCTAGCGGGGTGGGATGAGCAGTTCTTC
once	TRBJ1-2	NA	TRBV28	CASSLQGGPLGDGYTF	TGTGCCAGCAGCCTCCAGGGAGGCCCCTTAGGCGATGGCTACACCTTC
NA	TRBJ1-6	NA	TRBV21-1	CASSNPVQGAPNNSPLHF	TGTGCCAGCAGCAACCCAGTACAGGGGGCACCTAATAATTCACCCCTCCACTTT
NA	TRBJ2-7	NA	TRBV10-3	CAISESTPYSYEQYF	TGTGCCATCAGTGAGTCGACTCCATACTCCTACGAGCAGTACTTC
NA	TRBJ2-1	NA	TRBV5-6	CASSRGTSSNEQFF	TGTGCCAGCAGCCGAGGGACCAGCTCCAATGAGCAGTTCTTC
NA	TRBJ2-3	NA	TRBV10-3	CAISPELVDTQYF	TGTGCCATCAGCCCCGAGCTAGTGGATACGCAGTATTTT
NA	TRBJ2-1	NA	TRBV5-8	CASSLGDAPYNEQFF	TGTGCCAGCAGCTTGGGGGATGCCCCCTACAATGAGCAGTTCTTC
NA	TRBJ2-7	NA	TRBV5-4	CASSLDTGGYEQYF	TGTGCCAGCAGCTTGGATACAGGAGGCTACGAGCAGTACTTC
once	TRBJ2-1	TRBD1	TRBV4-1	CASSQTGTGGNEQFF	TGCGCCAGCAGCCAAACCGGGACAGGGGGGAATGAGCAGTTCTTC
once	TRBJ2-5	NA	TRBV28	CASSSPYATPRGASGETQYF	TGTGCCAGCAGTTCGCCCTACGCAACCCCAAGGGGGGCATCGGGGGAGACCCAGTACTTC
NA	TRBJ2-1	TRBD2	TRBV3-1/TRBV3-2	CASSQASSGGWLQFF	TGTGCCAGCAGCCAAGCATCTAGCGGGGGATGGCTGCAGTTCTTC
NA	TRBJ2-3	TRBD1	TRBV11-3	CASSLGTGRTDTQYF	TGTGCCAGCAGCTTGGGGACAGGGCGCACAGATACGCAGTATTTT
NA	TRBJ2-5	NA	TRBV7-3	CASSGGYQETQYF	TGTGCCAGCAGTGGGGGGTACCAAGAGACCCAGTACTTC
NA	TRBJ2-5	TRBD2	TRBV7-9	CASSRTSGGPQETQYF	TGTGCCAGCAGCAGAACTAGCGGGGGACCTCAAGAGACCCAGTACTTC
NA	TRBJ1-6	NA	TRBV3-1/TRBV3-2	CASSHHDPQSLHF	TGTGCCAGCAGCCATCATGACCCTCAATCCCTCCACTTT
NA	TRBJ1-1	NA	TRBV18	CASSRPGHQNTEAFF	TGTGCCAGCTCACGGCCGGGACATCAGAACACTGAAGCTTTCTTT
few	TRBJ1-2	NA	TRBV6-2/TRBV6-3	CASSYTREGGYTF	TGTGCCAGCAGTTACACTAGGGAAGGCGGCTACACCTTC
NA	TRBJ2-2	NA	TRBV18	CASEQINTGELFF	TGTGCCAGCGAACAGATTAACACCGGGGAGCTGTTTTTT
NA	TRBJ1-1	TRBD1	TRBV19	CASSYPPQGETTNEAFF	TGTGCCAGTAGTTACCCGCCACAGGGGGAAACGACGAATGAAGCTTTCTTT
NA	TRBJ2-1	NA	TRBV29-1	CSVVRGTNYNEQFF	TGCAGCGTTGTTCGCGGGACAAACTACAATGAGCAGTTCTTC
NA	TRBJ2-7	TRBD1	TRBV7-2	CASSLRTGQTYEQYF	TGTGCCAGCAGCTTAAGGACAGGGCAAACCTACGAGCAGTACTTC
NA	TRBJ1-1	NA	TRBV28	CASSFGRAWFTEAFF	TGTGCCAGCAGTTTCGGCAGGGCATGGTTCACTGAAGCTTTCTTT
NA	TRBJ2-5	NA	TRBV5-1	CASSALGGHQETQYF	TGCGCCAGCAGCGCCCTAGGGGGTCACCAAGAGACCCAGTACTTC
NA	TRBJ2-7	TRBD1	TRBV6-1	CASSESGTGTSSYEQYF	TGTGCCAGCAGTGAATCCGGGACAGGGACGAGCTCCTACGAGCAGTACTTC
NA	TRBJ1-2	NA	TRBV30	CAWSGGVIDGYTF	TGTGCCTGGAGTGGAGGGGTGATAGATGGCTACACCTTC
NA	TRBJ1-6	NA	TRBV5-1	CASSSRDIGSSYNSPLHF	TGCGCCAGCAGCTCCCGGGACATAGGTAGCTCCTATAATTCACCCCTCCACTTT
once	TRBJ1-2	NA	TRBV7-2	CASSSLQGGRDGYTF	TGTGCCAGCAGCTCGCTACAGGGCGGGAGGGATGGCTACACCTTC
NA	TRBJ2-5	NA	TRBV11-3	CASSRHPGGRETQYF	TGTGCCAGCAGCCGCCACCCAGGGGGGCGAGAGACCCAGTACTTC
NA	TRBJ2-2	NA	TRBV4-2	CASSQGRGAGELFF	TGTGCCAGCAGCCAAGGCCGAGGGGCCGGGGAGCTGTTTTTT
NA	TRBJ2-1	TRBD1	TRBV6-5	CANKGTGSHEQFF	TGTGCCAACAAGGGGACAGGGAGCCATGAGCAGTTCTTC
once	TRBJ1-4	NA	TRBV2	CASSEERLKLFF	TGTGCCAGCAGTGAAGAAAGGTTAAAACTGTTTTTT
NA	TRBJ1-3	NA	TRBV29-1	CSAGSPGNTIYF	TGCAGCGCCGGGTCTCCCGGAAACACCATATATTTT
NA	TRBJ2-1	NA	TRBV5-5	CASSLAAGAGDEQFF	TGTGCCAGCAGCTTGGCGGCGGGCGCCGGGGATGAGCAGTTCTTC
NA	TRBJ1-1	NA	TRBV7-2	CASSLESIGTEAFF	TGTGCCAGCAGCTTAGAATCGATAGGCACTGAAGCCTTCTTT
few	TRBJ2-7	NA	TRBV28	CASSPGAPLEQYF	TGTGCCAGCAGCCCAGGCGCCCCACTTGAGCAGTACTTC
NA	TRBJ1-1	TRBD1	TRBV6-5	CASSYFQGGHPTEAFF	TGTGCCAGCAGTTACTTTCAGGGGGGACATCCCACTGAAGCTTTCTTT
NA	TRBJ2-1	NA	TRBV7-9	CASSLAQVQNEQFF	TGTGCCAGCAGCTTAGCGCAGGTACAGAATGAGCAGTTCTTC
NA	TRBJ2-7	TRBD2	TRBV7-9	CASSFAGVRYEQYF	TGTGCCAGCAGCTTCGCGGGGGTAAGGTACGAGCAGTACTTC
few	TRBJ2-3	NA	TRBV19	CASSAGGGPGTGPDTQYF	TGTGCCAGTAGTGCCGGGGGGGGGCCCGGGACAGGGCCAGATACGCAGTATTTT
NA	TRBJ2-3	NA	TRBV28	CASTKLTDTQYF	TGTGCCAGCACCAAACTCACAGATACGCAGTATTTT
NA	TRBJ2-1	NA	TRBV21-1	CASSKRGFDGTSSYNEQFF	TGTGCCAGCAGCAAGCGCGGTTTTGATGGAACAAGCTCCTACAATGAGCAGTTCTTC
NA	TRBJ1-3	TRBD1	TRBV19	CASRTSPGQGDGNTIYF	TGTGCCAGTAGGACTAGTCCGGGACAGGGGGACGGAAACACCATATATTTT
NA	TRBJ1-5	NA	TRBV4-1	CASSHGFLSNQPQHF	TGCGCCAGCAGCCATGGGTTCCTTAGCAATCAGCCCCAGCATTTT
NA	TRBJ2-2	TRBD2	TRBV18	CASSPLTSGDGGELFF	TGTGCCAGCTCACCACTCACTAGCGGGGATGGCGGGGAGCTGTTTTTT
NA	TRBJ2-1	NA	TRBV11-2	CASSESPARDDEQFF	TGTGCCAGCAGCGAATCCCCCGCCAGGGACGATGAGCAGTTCTTC
once	TRBJ2-6	NA	TRBV11-2	CASSRRTESSGANVLTF	TGTGCCAGCAGCCGTCGGACCGAAAGCTCTGGGGCCAACGTCCTGACTTTC
NA	TRBJ1-5	TRBD1	TRBV2	CASSALIIQGQPQHF	TGTGCCAGCAGTGCCCTAATAATACAGGGGCAGCCCCAGCATTTT
NA	TRBJ1-2	TRBD1	TRBV4-1	CASSQAKTGAANYGYTF	TGCGCCAGCAGCCAAGCCAAAACAGGGGCGGCTAACTATGGCTACACCTTC
NA	TRBJ1-5	NA	TRBV2	CASSEPGAQYSNQPQHF	TGTGCCAGCAGTGAGCCAGGGGCTCAATATAGCAATCAGCCCCAGCATTTT
NA	TRBJ1-5	NA	TRBV10-1	CASSGVGNQPQHF	TGCGCCAGCAGCGGTGTGGGGAATCAGCCCCAGCATTTT
few	TRBJ2-6	TRBD1	TRBV2	CASRKTGSGPSGANVLTF	TGTGCCAGCAGAAAGACAGGGTCCGGCCCCTCTGGGGCCAACGTCCTGACTTTC
NA	TRBJ1-5	TRBD1	TRBV30	CAWSRITGGAGQPQHF	TGTGCCTGGAGCCGAATAACAGGGGGCGCGGGGCAGCCCCAGCATTTT
NA	TRBJ1-5	NA	TRBV7-9	CASSSAQGRNQPQHF	TGTGCCAGCAGCTCCGCCCAAGGCCGCAATCAGCCCCAGCATTTT
NA	TRBJ2-2	TRBD2	TRBV3-1/TRBV3-2	CASSRLAGGTGELFF	TGTGCCAGCAGCCGACTAGCGGGGGGCACCGGGGAGCTGTTTTTT
NA	TRBJ1-6	NA	TRBV4-1	CASSQHPRGSSPLHF	TGCGCCAGCAGCCAACACCCGCGGGGGAGCTCACCCCTCCACTTT
NA	TRBJ2-5	TRBD2	TRBV27	CASSLGRGLAGEETQYF	TGTGCCAGCAGTTTAGGCCGCGGACTAGCGGGGGAAGAGACCCAGTACTTC
NA	TRBJ2-1	TRBD2	TRBV5-6	CASSLKLAGSSYNEQFF	TGTGCCAGCAGCTTGAAGCTAGCGGGGAGCTCCTACAATGAGCAGTTCTTC